This T cell receptor beta chain was sequenced for a study of blood T cells in healthy people across ages. Study-level points and caveats: Per million T cells, TCR beta diversity dropped roughly linearly as age increased.

Alongside a J-beta primer mix, a sample-barcoded 5' primer served in a second PCR lasting about 7 to 12 cycles. Sequencing recovered at least 2.5 million CDR3-containing paired-end reads from each sample. A single record per CDR3 protein comes from TCRdb applying MiXCR to the 5' RACE reads. The sample holds fewer than 1 million distinct CDR3 sequences, around 42% seen once. For this clonotype: Antigen unknown.

What was sequenced was blood. The sequence was collected from a man between 60 and 75 years old in good health.

The CDR3 is CASNWDRGYEQYF. The CDR3 DNA follows: TGTGCCAGCAACTGGGACAGGGGCTACGAGCAGTACTTC. The chain employs TRBV6-6 and TRBJ2-4; TRBD1 matches 10 bases. The last part of the DNA fits TRBJ2-7 better; the J call may be wrong. Germline CDR1 is MNHNY and CDR2 is SVGAGI (reference sequence). The CDR3 spans 13 residues.